This TCR beta chain appears in the sequencing data of a study of blood T cell repertoires in COVID-19. On the study more broadly: T cells, B-cell-depleted T cells, or PBMCs provided the cDNA or gDNA that served as material.

Authors' data handling: Counts of nucleated cells, estimated from reference gene primer amplification, were obtained. Generated by immunoSEQ multiplex PCR, the TCRdb table keeps only in-frame clones and is missing some. That table supplies the V and J calls and clone size; D and trimming were determined from the DNA. In the table there are under 300,000 clones, about 84% of which are singletons. Germline V gene lookup returns CDR1 LGHDT and CDR2 YNNKEL (reference sequence). This CDR3 has 16 residues. The V and J ends lost 1 base and 0 bases respectively, with 10 bases between them. The source of this sequence is a man aged 80 or over with acute or convalescent COVID-19. This chain links TRBV3-1 (or the pseudogene TRBV3-2) with TRBJ1-3; D is uncertain. Material: peripheral blood. The CDR3 DNA follows: TGTGCCAGCAGCCAAGTGGAGGCCAGCTCTGGAAACACCATATATTTT. This gives the protein CASSQVEASSGNTIYF.